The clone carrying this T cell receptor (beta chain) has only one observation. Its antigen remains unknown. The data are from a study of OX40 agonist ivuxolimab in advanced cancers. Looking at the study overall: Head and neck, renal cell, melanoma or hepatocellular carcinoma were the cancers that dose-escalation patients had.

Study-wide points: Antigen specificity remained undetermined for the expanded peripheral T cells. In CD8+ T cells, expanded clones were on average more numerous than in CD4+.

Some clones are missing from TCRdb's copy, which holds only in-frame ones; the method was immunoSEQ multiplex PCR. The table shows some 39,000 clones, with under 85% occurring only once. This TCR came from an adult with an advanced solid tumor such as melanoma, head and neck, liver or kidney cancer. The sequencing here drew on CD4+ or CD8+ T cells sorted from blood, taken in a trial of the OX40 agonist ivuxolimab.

CDR3: CASSYGGGGQETQYF. The CDR3, as DNA: TGTGCCAGCAGTTACGGGGGAGGTGGACAAGAGACCCAGTACTTC. The rearrangement links TRBV6-5 to TRBJ2-5; a weak D match, TRBD2 (6 bases). CDR3 length: 15 residues. The V end lost 2 bases, the J end lost 2 bases, and 12 bases lay between the germline ends. Germline V gene sequence: CDR1 MNHEY, CDR2 SVGAGI.